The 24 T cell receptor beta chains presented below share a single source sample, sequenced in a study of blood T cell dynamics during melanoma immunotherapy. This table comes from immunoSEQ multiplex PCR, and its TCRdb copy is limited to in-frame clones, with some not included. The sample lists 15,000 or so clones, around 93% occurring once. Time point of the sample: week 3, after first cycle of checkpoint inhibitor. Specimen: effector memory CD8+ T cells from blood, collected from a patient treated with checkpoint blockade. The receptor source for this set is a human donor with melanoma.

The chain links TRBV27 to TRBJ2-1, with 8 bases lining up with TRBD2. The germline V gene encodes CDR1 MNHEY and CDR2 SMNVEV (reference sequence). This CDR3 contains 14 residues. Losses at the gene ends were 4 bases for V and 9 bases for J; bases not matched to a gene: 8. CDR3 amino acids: CASSSGAGRGEQFF. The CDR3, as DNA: TGTGCCAGCAGTTCAGGTGCCGGGAGGGGTGAGCAGTTCTTC.

CDR3 region: CASSLDRGLNTEAFF. The CDR3 DNA follows: TGTGCCAGCAGCCTAGACAGGGGGCTAAACACTGAAGCTTTCTTT. This rearrangement joins TRBV7-2 to TRBJ1-1, with 10 bases aligning to TRBD1. The CDR3 runs 15 residues. The ends lost 5 bases at V and 2 bases at J; junction bases unmatched: 5. Germline V lookup: CDR1 SGHTA, CDR2 FQGNSA. The variable domain in full, completed from reference TRBV7-2 and TRBJ1-1, reads GAGVSQSPSNKVTEKGKDVELRCDPISGHTALYWYRQSLGQGLEFLIYFQGNSAPDKSGLPSDRFSAERTGGSVSTLTIQRTQQEDSAVYLCASSLDRGLNTEAFFGQGTRLTVV.

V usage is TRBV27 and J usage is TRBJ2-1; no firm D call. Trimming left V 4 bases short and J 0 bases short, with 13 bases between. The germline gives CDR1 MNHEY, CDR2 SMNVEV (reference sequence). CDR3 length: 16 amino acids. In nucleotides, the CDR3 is TGTGCCAGCAGTTGGCTGGAAGCAAGCTCCTACAATGAGCAGTTCTTC. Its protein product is CASSWLEASSYNEQFF.

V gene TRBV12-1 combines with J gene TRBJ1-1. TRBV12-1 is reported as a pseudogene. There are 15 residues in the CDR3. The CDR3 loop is CASSLFRTGNTEAFF. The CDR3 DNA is TGTGCCAGCAGCCTATTCCGGACGGGGAACACTGAAGCTTTCTTT.

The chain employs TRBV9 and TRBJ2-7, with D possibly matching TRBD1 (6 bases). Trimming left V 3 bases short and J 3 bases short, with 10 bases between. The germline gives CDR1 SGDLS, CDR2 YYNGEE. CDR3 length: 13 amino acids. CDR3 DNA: TGTGCCAGCAGCGCTGGGGACAACTACGAGCAGTACTTC. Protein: CASSAGDNYEQYF.

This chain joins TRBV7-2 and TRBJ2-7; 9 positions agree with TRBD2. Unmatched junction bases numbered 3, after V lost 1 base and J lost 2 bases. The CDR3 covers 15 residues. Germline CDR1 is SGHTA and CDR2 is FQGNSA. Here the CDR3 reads CASSLGLAGTYEQYF. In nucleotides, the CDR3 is TGTGCCAGCAGCTTAGGGCTAGCGGGAACCTACGAGCAGTACTTC.

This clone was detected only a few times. CDR3 loop: CASSLSPDRLGYTF. The CDR3 region has the DNA TGTGCCAGCAGCTTGTCCCCAGACAGACTAGGCTACACCTTC. The chain is built from TRBV5-5 and TRBJ1-2; possible D gene TRBD1, 5 bases. Germline V gene sequence: CDR1 SGHKS, CDR2 YYEKEE (reference sequence). V dropped 1 base and J dropped 8 bases, with 15 bases sitting between them. This CDR3 has 14 amino acids. Filled out from reference TRBV5-5 and TRBJ1-2, the complete variable domain reads DAGVTQSPTHLIKTRGQQVTLRCSPISGHKSVSWYQQVLGQGPQFIFQYYEKEERGRGNFPDRFSARQFPNYSSELNVNALLLGDSALYLCASSLSPDRLGYTFGSGTRLTVV.

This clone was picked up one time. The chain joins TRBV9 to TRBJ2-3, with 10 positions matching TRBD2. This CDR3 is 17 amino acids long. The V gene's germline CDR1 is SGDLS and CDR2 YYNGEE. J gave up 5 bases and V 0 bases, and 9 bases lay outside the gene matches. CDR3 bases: TGTGCCAGCAGCGTAGAGGCGCGGCTAGCGGGAGTAGATACGCAGTATTTT. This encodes CASSVEARLAGVDTQYF. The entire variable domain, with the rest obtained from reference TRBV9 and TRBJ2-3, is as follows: DSGVTQTPKHLITATGQRVTLRCSPRSGDLSVYWYQQSLDQGLQFLIQYYNGEERAKGNILERFSAQQFPDLHSELNLSSLELGDSALYFCASSVEARLAGVDTQYFGPGTRLTVL.

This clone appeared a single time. CDR3 residues: CATSLNTEAFF. The CDR3, as DNA: TGTGCCACCAGCTTGAACACTGAAGCTTTCTTT. The chain joins TRBV15 to TRBJ1-1, with D uncertain. Looked up from germline, CDR1 is LNHNV and CDR2 is YYDKDF (reference sequence). CDR3 length: 11 amino acids. V dropped 5 bases and J dropped 0 bases, with 1 base sitting between them.

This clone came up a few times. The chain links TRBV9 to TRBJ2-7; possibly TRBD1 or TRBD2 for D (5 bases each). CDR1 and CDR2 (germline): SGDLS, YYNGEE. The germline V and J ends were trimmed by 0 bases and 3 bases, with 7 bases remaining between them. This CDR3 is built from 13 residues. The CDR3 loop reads CASSVGGSYEQYF. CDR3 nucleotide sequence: TGTGCCAGCAGCGTAGGGGGGAGCTACGAGCAGTACTTC.

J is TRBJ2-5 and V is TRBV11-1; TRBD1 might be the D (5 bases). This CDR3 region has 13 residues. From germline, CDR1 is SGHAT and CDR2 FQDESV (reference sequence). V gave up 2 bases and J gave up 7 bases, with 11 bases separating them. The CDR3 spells CASSLSTQGTQYF. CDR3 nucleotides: TGTGCCAGCAGCTTATCCACTCAGGGGACCCAGTACTTC.

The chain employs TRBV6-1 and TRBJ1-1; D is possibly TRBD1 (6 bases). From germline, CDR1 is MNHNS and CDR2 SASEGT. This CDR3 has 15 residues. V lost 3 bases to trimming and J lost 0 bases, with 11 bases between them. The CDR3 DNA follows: TGTGCCAGCAGTGAGCCAGGGGAATTGAACACTGAAGCTTTCTTT. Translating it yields CASSEPGELNTEAFF.

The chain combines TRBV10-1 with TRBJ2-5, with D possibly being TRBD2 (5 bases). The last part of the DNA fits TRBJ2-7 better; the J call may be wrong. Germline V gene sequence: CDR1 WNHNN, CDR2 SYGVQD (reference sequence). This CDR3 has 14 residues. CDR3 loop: CASSEGGERYEQYF. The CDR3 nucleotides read TGCGCCAGCAGTGAGGGAGGAGAACGGTACGAGCAGTACTTC.

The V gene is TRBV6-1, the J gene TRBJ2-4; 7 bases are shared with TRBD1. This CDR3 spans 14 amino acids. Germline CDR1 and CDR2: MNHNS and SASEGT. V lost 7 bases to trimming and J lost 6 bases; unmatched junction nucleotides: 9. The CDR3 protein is CASTDWGQRNIQYF. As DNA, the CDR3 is TGTGCCAGCACCGACTGGGGACAGAGAAACATTCAGTACTTC.

CDR3 nucleotides: TGTGCCAGCACCCTGCGGGGGGCGGGCACTGAAGCTTTCTTT. As protein: CASTLRGAGTEAFF. V gene TRBV28 combines with J gene TRBJ1-1; possible D gene TRBD1, 6 bases. Per germline, CDR1 MDHEN and CDR2 SYDVKM. Trimming cost V 7 bases and J 4 bases, with 16 bases left between them. The CDR3 covers 14 residues.

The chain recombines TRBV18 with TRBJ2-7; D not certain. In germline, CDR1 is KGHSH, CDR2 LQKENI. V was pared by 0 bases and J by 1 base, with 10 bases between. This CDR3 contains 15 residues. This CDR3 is CASSPPFPGSYEQYF. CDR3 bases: TGTGCCAGCTCACCACCGTTTCCAGGATCCTACGAGCAGTACTTC.

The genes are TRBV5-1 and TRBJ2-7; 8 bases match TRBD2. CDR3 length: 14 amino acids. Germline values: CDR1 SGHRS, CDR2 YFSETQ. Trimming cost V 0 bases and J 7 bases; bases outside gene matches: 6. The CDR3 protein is CASSLVGAGVEQYF. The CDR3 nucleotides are TGCGCCAGCAGCTTGGTAGGAGCGGGAGTAGAGCAGTACTTC. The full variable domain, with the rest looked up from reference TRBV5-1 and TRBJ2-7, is KAGVTQTPRYLIKTRGQQVTLSCSPISGHRSVSWYQQTPGQGLQFLFEYFSETQRNKGNFPGRFSGRQFSNSRSEMNVSTLELGDSALYLCASSLVGAGVEQYFGPGTRLTVT.

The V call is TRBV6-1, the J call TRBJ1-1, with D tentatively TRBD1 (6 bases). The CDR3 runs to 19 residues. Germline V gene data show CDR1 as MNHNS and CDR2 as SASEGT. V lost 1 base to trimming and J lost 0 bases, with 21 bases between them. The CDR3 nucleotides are TGTGCCAGCAGTGAAGTTCGGGCAGAGGGGACAAAAATGAACACTGAAGCTTTCTTT. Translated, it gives CASSEVRAEGTKMNTEAFF.

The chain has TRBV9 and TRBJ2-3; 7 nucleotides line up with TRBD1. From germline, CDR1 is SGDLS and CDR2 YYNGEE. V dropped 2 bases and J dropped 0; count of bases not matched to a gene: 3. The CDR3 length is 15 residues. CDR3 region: CASSVGTASTDTQYF. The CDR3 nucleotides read TGTGCCAGCAGCGTGGGGACAGCTAGCACAGATACGCAGTATTTT.

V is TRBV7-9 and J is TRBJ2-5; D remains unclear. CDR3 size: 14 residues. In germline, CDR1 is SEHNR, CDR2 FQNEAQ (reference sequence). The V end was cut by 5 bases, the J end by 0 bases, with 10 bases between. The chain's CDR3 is CASSPRTDQETQYF. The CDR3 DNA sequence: TGTGCCAGCAGCCCCCGGACGGACCAAGAGACCCAGTACTTC.

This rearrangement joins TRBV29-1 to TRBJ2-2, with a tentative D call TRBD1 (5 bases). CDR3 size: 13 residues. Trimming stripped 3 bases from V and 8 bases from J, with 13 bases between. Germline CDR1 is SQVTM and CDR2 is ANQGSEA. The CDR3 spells CSVDANRNGELFF. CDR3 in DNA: TGCAGCGTTGACGCCAACAGGAATGGGGAGCTGTTTTTT.

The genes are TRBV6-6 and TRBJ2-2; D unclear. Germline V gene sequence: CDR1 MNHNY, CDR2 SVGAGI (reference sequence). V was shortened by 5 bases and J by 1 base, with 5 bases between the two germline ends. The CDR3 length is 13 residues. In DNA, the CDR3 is TGTGCCAGCAGTGAGCTGAACACCGGGGAGCTGTTTTTT. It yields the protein CASSELNTGELFF.

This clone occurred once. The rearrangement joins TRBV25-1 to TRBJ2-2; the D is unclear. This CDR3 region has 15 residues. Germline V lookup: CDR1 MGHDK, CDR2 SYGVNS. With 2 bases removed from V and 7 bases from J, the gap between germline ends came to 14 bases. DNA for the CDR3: TGTGCCAGCAGTGAACTATCACCGGGCGGCGGGGAGCTGTTTTTT. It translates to CASSELSPGGGELFF.

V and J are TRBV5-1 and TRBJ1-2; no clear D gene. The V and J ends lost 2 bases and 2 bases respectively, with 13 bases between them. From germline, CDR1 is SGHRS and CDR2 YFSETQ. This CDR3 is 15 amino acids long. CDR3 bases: TGCGCCAGCAGCTTCGGGGTCCAGGCCAACTATGGCTACACCTTC. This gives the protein CASSFGVQANYGYTF.